A selection of T cell receptor beta chains follows, all from one sample in a study of blood T cells in healthy people across ages. One entry per CDR3 protein, called by TCRdb with MiXCR from the 5' RACE reads. The sample lists 850,000 to 1,300,000 distinct CDR3 sequences, 45% seen once, with under 20% in the top ten. Sequencing was carried out using blood. These receptors originate from a woman aged 60-75 years in good health. CDR3s include the opening cysteine and the closing phenylalanine or tryptophan. The D gene is left open where the match is weak. Clone size is shown for a subset of rows, as once, few, many or a class of expanded clone.

cdr3_aa,cdr3_nt,v_call,j_call,clone_size,d_call
CASSQIGTGLFRAGYTF,TGTGCCAGCAGCCAGATTGGAACAGGGCTGTTCCGTGCAGGCTACACCTTC,TRBV3-1,TRBJ1-2,few,NA
CASSYGDFNKNIQYF,TGTGCCAGCAGCTACGGCGACTTTAACAAAAACATTCAGTACTTC,TRBV7-9,TRBJ2-4,NA,NA
CASSLRGIQETQYF,TGTGCCAGCAGTTTACGAGGAATCCAAGAGACCCAGTACTTC,TRBV12-3/TRBV12-4,TRBJ2-5,NA,NA
CASSLANRQETQYF,TGCGCCAGCAGCTTGGCCAACAGGCAAGAGACCCAGTACTTC,TRBV5-1,TRBJ2-5,NA,NA
CASSDQGARPYEQYF,TGTGCCAGCAGTGATCAGGGGGCACGACCCTACGAGCAGTACTTC,TRBV6-1,TRBJ2-7,NA,TRBD1
CASSNSGLKYNEQFF,TGTGCCAGCAGTAACAGCGGCCTGAAGTACAATGAGCAGTTCTTC,TRBV27,TRBJ2-1,NA,NA
CASTPSAGASYNEQFF,TGTGCCAGCACTCCCTCGGCGGGGGCCTCCTACAATGAGCAGTTCTTC,TRBV12-3/TRBV12-4,TRBJ2-1,NA,NA
CASSLGGPLSTDTQYF,TGTGCCAGCAGTTTGGGGGGACCTCTCAGCACAGATACGCAGTATTTT,TRBV12-3/TRBV12-4,TRBJ2-3,NA,NA
CASSLRTSEDYEQYF,TGCGCCAGCAGCCTTCGGACTAGCGAGGACTACGAGCAGTACTTC,TRBV4-1,TRBJ2-7,few,TRBD2
CSAIPGGATGELFF,TGCAGTGCTATTCCAGGGGGCGCCACCGGGGAGCTGTTTTTT,TRBV20-1,TRBJ2-2,many,TRBD1
CASSLGLAGAIEQFF,TGTGCCAGCAGCTTGGGACTAGCGGGAGCTATTGAGCAGTTCTTC,TRBV7-8,TRBJ2-1,NA,TRBD2
CASSFRGGPGTDTQYF,TGTGCCAGCAGTTTTAGGGGAGGGCCGGGCACAGATACGCAGTATTTT,TRBV27,TRBJ2-3,NA,TRBD2
CASSVIAGAYNEQFF,TGTGCCAGCAGCGTTATAGCGGGAGCTTACAATGAGCAGTTCTTC,TRBV5-5,TRBJ2-1,NA,TRBD2
CASGTLGFDNGYTF,TGTGCCAGCGGGACCTTGGGGTTCGATAATGGCTACACCTTC,TRBV6-5,TRBJ1-2,NA,NA
CASSLTGTYTEAFF,TGCGCCAGCAGTTTGACAGGGACTTACACTGAAGCTTTCTTT,TRBV4-1,TRBJ1-1,NA,TRBD1
CSARGWDSSTDTQYF,TGCAGTGCTAGGGGCTGGGATAGCTCCACAGATACGCAGTATTTT,TRBV20-1,TRBJ2-3,once,NA
CASSFASLALTQYF,TGCGCCAGCAGCTTCGCGAGTTTGGCGCTGACGCAGTATTTT,TRBV5-1,TRBJ2-3,few,NA
CSVVAGGDYGYTF,TGCAGCGTTGTAGCAGGGGGGGATTACGGCTACACCTTC,TRBV29-1,TRBJ1-2,many,TRBD1
CASRGEKPGLAYEQFF,TGTGCCAGCAGGGGGGAAAAACCGGGACTAGCTTATGAGCAGTTCTTC,TRBV12-3/TRBV12-4,TRBJ2-1,NA,TRBD2
CSVVGRGNQPQHF,TGCAGTGTAGTCGGACGGGGCAATCAGCCCCAGCATTTT,TRBV20-1,TRBJ1-5,once,NA
CSASSDTQYF,TGCAGTGCTAGCTCAGATACGCAGTATTTT,TRBV20-1,TRBJ2-3,few,NA
CASSQFGNEQFF,TGCGCCAGCAGCCAATTTGGCAATGAGCAGTTCTTC,TRBV4-1,TRBJ2-1,few,NA
CASSVGPGQGAYEQYF,TGTGCCAGCAGCGTAGGCCCGGGACAGGGGGCCTACGAGCAGTACTTC,TRBV9,TRBJ2-7,NA,TRBD1
CASSTRTGGTEQYF,TGTGCCAGCAGCACCAGGACTGGCGGGACCGAGCAGTACTTC,TRBV13,TRBJ2-7,NA,NA
CASSEARLHQETQYF,TGTGCCAGCAGTGAAGCTAGGCTCCACCAAGAGACCCAGTACTTC,TRBV25-1,TRBJ2-5,NA,NA
CSAPPGLAGYEQYF,TGCAGTGCCCCACCGGGGCTAGCGGGTTACGAGCAGTACTTC,TRBV20-1,TRBJ2-7,NA,TRBD2
CASSRGLAGVGNEQYF,TGTGCCAGCAGCCGGGGACTAGCGGGAGTAGGAAATGAGCAGTACTTC,TRBV11-2,TRBJ2-5,NA,TRBD2
CASTHRGDQPQHF,TGTGCCAGCACCCACAGGGGGGATCAGCCCCAGCATTTT,TRBV6-1,TRBJ1-5,NA,TRBD1
CASSQTGPYNEQFF,TGTGCCAGCAGTCAGACAGGGCCCTACAATGAGCAGTTCTTC,TRBV6-2/TRBV6-3,TRBJ2-1,few,TRBD1
CASSQGLDRTYNEQYF,TGTGCCAGCAGCCAAGGGCTGGACAGGACCTACAATGAGCAGTACTTC,TRBV4-2,TRBJ2-7,NA,TRBD1
CASSGQRSNYGYTF,TGTGCCAGCAGTGGACAGAGAAGTAACTATGGCTACACCTTC,TRBV25-1,TRBJ1-2,few,NA
CTSSPFVPGGTGANVLTF,TGTACCAGCAGCCCCTTTGTTCCAGGGGGCACTGGGGCCAACGTCCTGACTTTC,TRBV11-2,TRBJ2-6,NA,TRBD1
CASSQEGRGHEQFF,TGCGCCAGCAGCCAAGAAGGCAGGGGGCATGAGCAGTTCTTC,TRBV4-3,TRBJ2-1,once,TRBD1
CSVVADTQYF,TGCAGCGTTGTGGCCGATACGCAGTATTTT,TRBV29-1,TRBJ2-3,few,NA
CSVEGAPGGSSYNEQYF,TGCAGCGTTGAAGGGGCTCCCGGAGGGAGCTCCTACAATGAGCAGTACTTC,TRBV29-1,TRBJ2-7,NA,NA
CASSLVLEHLTTDTQYF,TGTGCCAGCAGCTTAGTATTAGAGCACCTAACCACAGATACGCAGTATTTT,TRBV7-2,TRBJ2-3,NA,NA
CASSLKASGMGKNIQYF,TGTGCCAGCAGTTTAAAGGCGTCAGGCATGGGCAAAAACATTCAGTACTTC,TRBV12-3/TRBV12-4,TRBJ2-4,once,NA
CASRPLSGGARWNEQFF,TGTGCCAGCAGGCCCCTATCGGGAGGGGCGCGGTGGAATGAGCAGTTCTTC,TRBV27,TRBJ2-1,few,TRBD2
CSARTSGLISQYF,TGCAGTGCTAGAACTAGCGGGCTAATATCGCAGTATTTT,TRBV20-1,TRBJ2-3,few,TRBD2
CASSYGTSRQNEQFF,TGTGCCAGCAGTTACGGGACTAGCAGGCAAAATGAGCAGTTCTTC,TRBV6-2/TRBV6-3,TRBJ2-1,NA,TRBD2
CSALLANEQFF,TGCAGTGCTCTCCTAGCGAATGAGCAGTTCTTC,TRBV20-1,TRBJ2-1,NA,NA
CASTKEAVSEAFF,TGTGCCAGCACCAAGGAGGCAGTCTCTGAAGCTTTCTTT,TRBV12-3/TRBV12-4,TRBJ1-1,NA,NA
CSVPGLAPTEQYF,TGCAGCGTACCGGGACTAGCCCCCACTGAGCAGTACTTC,TRBV29-1,TRBJ2-5,few,TRBD2
CASSNPQGAPYEQYF,TGCGCCAGCAGTAACCCCCAGGGGGCGCCGTACGAGCAGTACTTC,TRBV23-1,TRBJ2-7,NA,TRBD1
CASSVVERGGELFF,TGTGCCAGCAGCGTAGTTGAGAGGGGAGGGGAGCTGTTTTTT,TRBV9,TRBJ2-2,NA,NA
CASSLVTRGDSYNEQFF,TGTGCCAGCAGCTTAGTAACCCGTGGGGACTCCTACAATGAGCAGTTCTTC,TRBV11-2,TRBJ2-1,NA,NA
CASSQPKPYNEQFF,TGCGCCAGCAGCCAGCCGAAGCCCTACAATGAGCAGTTCTTC,TRBV4-1,TRBJ2-1,NA,NA